Listed below are T cell receptor beta chains from one sample, sequenced in a study of cytomegalovirus exposure and HLA in healthy donors. Clones were read by immunoSEQ multiplex PCR, and TCRdb kept only the in-frame ones, dropping some. The sample shows more than 200,000 clones, 83% of them seen only once. Sequencing was performed on PBMCs. The receptor source for this set is a girl aged 10 to 17 in good health and CMV-seronegative. The CDR3 runs from the conserved cysteine through the conserved F or W. Expanded clones are given a class, and other clones once, few, many or no size at all.

CAISRTGNGYTF	TRBV10-3	TRBJ1-2	few
CASSQEGQTNQPQHF	TRBV4-2	TRBJ1-5	-
CASSRQGTPEAFF	TRBV5-4	TRBJ1-1	few
CASRPRGGNYGYTF	TRBV2	TRBJ1-2	-
CASTVLVGGGTKAYEQYF	TRBV9	TRBJ2-7	-
CATSRDERETQYF	TRBV15	TRBJ2-5	few
CASSGGGQGRSRAFF	TRBV27	TRBJ1-1	-
CASSRSSGANVLTF	TRBV4-2	TRBJ2-6	-
CASSPTAGLYEQYF	TRBV28	TRBJ2-7	-
CASSLFGTANYGYTF	TRBV28	TRBJ1-2	-
CASSPGHGSEQYF	TRBV7-9	TRBJ2-7	few
CASSPGAGAERNNEQFF	TRBV27	TRBJ2-1	once
CASSLPSGAYEQYF	TRBV28	TRBJ2-7	-
CASSNTQGVEQCF	TRBV2	TRBJ2-7	-
CASSLDGVNTEAFF	TRBV27	TRBJ1-1	-
CAWSEQGYGYTF	TRBV30	TRBJ1-2	-
CASSGRGEGRETQYF	TRBV4-1	TRBJ2-5	once
CASSLGGQFSSYEQYF	TRBV5-4	TRBJ2-7	-
CASGDRGDGELFF	TRBV7-8	TRBJ2-2	-
CAWSTGLAGVEQFF	TRBV30	TRBJ2-1	once
CASSRGQGAGGTEAFF	TRBV7-2	TRBJ1-1	once
CASSQGGSEHSPLHF	TRBV4-1	TRBJ1-6	-
CASSPGDLTYETQYF	TRBV11-3	TRBJ2-5	-
CASSLGDRGLNSPLHF	TRBV5-6	TRBJ1-6	-
CASSSTRGYYGYTF	TRBV7-2	TRBJ1-2	-
CASSLEEGEQYF	TRBV13	TRBJ2-7	once
CASSTGGADDYGYTF	TRBV28	TRBJ1-2	once
CSVVDIPTNEKLFF	TRBV29-1	TRBJ1-4	-
CASSYLGTSPLKNYNEQFF	TRBV5-1	TRBJ2-1	-
CASSLGREGNGYTF	TRBV5-5	TRBJ1-2	-
CASSLDSSGNTIYF	TRBV5-1	TRBJ1-3	few
CASSIDSGYYNEQFF	TRBV7-2	TRBJ2-1	-
CASSSPRAGSNSPLHF	TRBV28	TRBJ1-6	-